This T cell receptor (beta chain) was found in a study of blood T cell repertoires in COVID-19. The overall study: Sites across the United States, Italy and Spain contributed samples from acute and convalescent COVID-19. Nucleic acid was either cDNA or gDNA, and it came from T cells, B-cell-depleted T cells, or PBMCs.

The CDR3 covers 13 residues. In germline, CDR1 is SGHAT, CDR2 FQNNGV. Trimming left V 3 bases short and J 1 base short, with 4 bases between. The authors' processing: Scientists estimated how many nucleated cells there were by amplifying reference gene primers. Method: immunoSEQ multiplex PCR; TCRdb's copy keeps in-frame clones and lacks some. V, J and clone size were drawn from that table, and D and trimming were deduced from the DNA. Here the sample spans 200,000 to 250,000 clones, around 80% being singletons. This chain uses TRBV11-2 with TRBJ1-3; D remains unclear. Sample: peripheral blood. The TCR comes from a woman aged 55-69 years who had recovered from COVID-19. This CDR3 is CASSLTSGNTIYF. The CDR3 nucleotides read TGTGCCAGCAGCTTGACATCTGGAAACACCATATATTTT.